What follows describes a single T cell receptor beta chain. A junction boundary mismatches the germline segment, possibly from a read error. These data are taken from a study of CD8+CD57+ T cells in acquired aplastic anemia. About the research overall: Sorted CD4+ plus CD8+ cells gave DNA averaging about 3.2 ug.

TCR beta VDJ and CDR3 profiling used genomic DNA as template. TCRdb recomputed calls from the reads with MiXCR, one row per CDR3 protein. The profile shows around 400,000 distinct CDR3 sequences, 65% to 75% of them singletons. The CDR3 loop spans 14 amino acids. Germline CDR1 reads SGDLS; CDR2 reads YYNGEE. The sequencing sample was made of sorted CD4+, CD8+, or CD8+CD57+ T cells (not recorded which) from PBMCs. The V and J genes are TRBV9 and TRBJ1-2, with TRBD1 matching 7 bases. This receptor was identified in a human donor in good health, serving as a control. The CDR3 coding sequence is TGTGCCAGCAGTCATGGTGCCGGGGCAGGGGGATACGCCTTC. This sequence encodes CASSHGAGAGGYAF.